The 22 T cell receptor beta chains presented below share a single source sample, sequenced in a study of blood T cell repertoires in COVID-19. Data came from immunoSEQ multiplex PCR; TCRdb stores just in-frame clones and leaves some out. The data show about 91,000 clones, with roughly four fifths seen just once and around 7% held by the top ten. What was sequenced was peripheral blood. All receptors derive from a man aged 50 to 59 with active or convalescent COVID-19.

The chain couples TRBV7-2 to TRBJ1-1, with D tentatively TRBD1 (5 bases). V dropped 5 bases and J dropped 6 bases, with 25 bases sitting between them. The CDR3 totals 17 residues. The germline gives CDR1 SGHTA, CDR2 FQGNSA. DNA of the CDR3: TGTGCCAGCAGCCCTTTTATGTTCAGGACTATAGGGGCTGAAGCTTTCTTT. It is translated as CASSPFMFRTIGAEAFF.

The V call is TRBV5-1, the J call TRBJ2-5; TRBD1 is a possible D gene (6 bases). Germline V CDR1 and CDR2: SGHRS, YFSETQ. Trimming pared 0 bases from V and 5 bases from J, leaving 11 bases between. There are 14 residues in the CDR3. The CDR3 DNA is TGCGCCAGCAGCTTGGAACAGGGAATGGAGACCCAGTACTTC. Amino acid sequence: CASSLEQGMETQYF.

This clone came up once. The chain combines TRBV6-5 with TRBJ2-4; 9 positions agree with TRBD1. The junction had 5 bases not matched to a gene; V was cut back by 6 bases and J by 11 bases. The CDR3 has 12 amino acids. Germline V CDR1 and CDR2: MNHEY, SVGAGI. The CDR3 nucleotides read TGTGCCAGCAGGGACAGGGGTCTCTTTCAGTACTTC. It is translated as CASRDRGLFQYF.

The rearrangement links TRBV15 to TRBJ2-1; no clear D. Germline V gene lookup returns CDR1 LNHNV and CDR2 YYDKDF (reference sequence). The CDR3 contains 15 residues. Trimming pared 0 bases from V and 6 bases from J, leaving 12 bases between. CDR3: CATSRDRLEINEQFF. CDR3 in DNA: TGTGCCACCAGCAGAGATCGGCTAGAGATCAATGAGCAGTTCTTC.

The V call is TRBV7-5, the J call TRBJ2-1; the D call in the table, TRBD2, was not verified against the DNA. TRBV7-5 is a pseudogene segment. This CDR3 comprises 17 residues. The CDR3 protein is CVRSSASGGLSYNEQFF. In DNA, the CDR3 is TGTGTCAGAAGCTCAGCCTCGGGGGGCCTCTCCTACAATGAGCAGTTCTTC.

The chain employs TRBV9 and TRBJ2-1; D may be TRBD2 (6 bases). With 4 bases removed from V and 5 bases from J, the gap between germline ends came to 16 bases. The germline CDR1 and CDR2 sequences are SGDLS and YYNGEE. The CDR3 runs 15 residues. The CDR3 coding sequence is TGTGCCAGCAGCTCCGTCGGGGGAACTAACAATGAGCAGTTCTTC. As protein: CASSSVGGTNNEQFF. Full variable domain (missing parts from reference TRBV9 and TRBJ2-1): DSGVTQTPKHLITATGQRVTLRCSPRSGDLSVYWYQQSLDQGLQFLIQYYNGEERAKGNILERFSAQQFPDLHSELNLSSLELGDSALYFCASSSVGGTNNEQFFGPGTRLTVL.

The chain is built from TRBV5-1 and TRBJ2-2; 9 bases match TRBD1. This CDR3 contains 18 residues. Germline values: CDR1 SGHRS, CDR2 YFSETQ. The V gene end was trimmed by 7 bases and the J gene end by 4 bases; junction bases not matched to a gene: 17. The CDR3 DNA follows: TGCGCCAGCCTATCGTTGGAAGGGACAGGGAAGGGCACCGGGGAGCTGTTTTTT. Translated, it gives CASLSLEGTGKGTGELFF.

The chain joins TRBV28 to TRBJ2-7; possible D gene TRBD1, 6 bases. Germline V gives CDR1 MDHEN, CDR2 SYDVKM. There are 15 residues in the CDR3. The V end lost 1 base, the J end lost 1 base, and 11 bases lay between the germline ends. This CDR3 reads CASSLSPTGSYEQYV. CDR3 nucleotide sequence: TGTGCCAGCAGTTTATCCCCTACAGGGTCCTACGAGCAGTACGTC.

The rearrangement links TRBV24-1 to TRBJ2-1, with 9 positions matching TRBD1. The J segment lost 3 bases and the V segment lost 2 bases, leaving 4 bases of the junction unmatched. The CDR3 extends over 16 amino acids. Germline CDR1 and CDR2: KGHDR and SFDVKD. The CDR3: CATSDSGTGHYNEQFF. As DNA, the CDR3 is TGTGCCACCAGTGATTCCGGGACAGGGCACTACAATGAGCAGTTCTTC.

The V gene is TRBV28, the J gene TRBJ2-7; TRBD1 might be the D (6 bases). V was pared by 7 bases and J by 3 bases, with 10 bases between. The CDR3 totals 12 residues. Germline V gene lookup returns CDR1 MDHEN and CDR2 SYDVKM. The CDR3 reads CASTTGSYEQYF. As DNA, the CDR3 is TGTGCCAGCACCACAGGGAGCTACGAGCAGTACTTC.

This clone was counted a single time. The chain carries TRBV3-1 (or the pseudogene TRBV3-2) and TRBJ2-1; 12 bases agree with TRBD2. Germline trimming cut 1 base from V and 10 bases from J; bases unmatched to any gene: 2. Germline V gene sequence: CDR1 LGHDT, CDR2 YNNKEL (reference sequence). The CDR3 is 14 amino acids. CDR3 loop: CASSQVLAGGEQFF. The CDR3 coding sequence is TGTGCCAGCAGCCAAGTCCTAGCGGGGGGGGAGCAGTTCTTC.

This chain uses TRBV14 with TRBJ2-1, with no clear D. V was clipped by 0 bases and J by 5 bases, with 8 bases between them. Looked up from germline, CDR1 is SGHDN and CDR2 is FVKESK. There are 14 residues in the CDR3. DNA for the CDR3: TGTGCCAGCAGCCAAGAATTCGGAGACAATGAGCAGTTCTTC. Protein sequence: CASSQEFGDNEQFF.

The sample holds one count of this clone. The chain combines TRBV6-5 with TRBJ1-5; 8 nucleotides agree with TRBD1. The CDR3 has 13 amino acids. Losses at the gene ends were 7 bases for V and 8 bases for J; bases not matched to a gene: 7. Germline V gives CDR1 MNHEY, CDR2 SVGAGI. This CDR3 reads CASKGAGGEPQHF. As DNA, the CDR3 is TGTGCCAGCAAAGGGGCAGGGGGCGAGCCCCAGCATTTT.

For this clone: The sample contains more than one DNA sequence encoding this CDR3. The chain uses TRBV6-5 and TRBJ2-3; TRBD2 matches 10 bases. From germline, CDR1 is MNHEY and CDR2 SVGAGI. V lost 6 bases to trimming and J lost 1 base; unmatched junction nucleotides: 4. The CDR3 extends over 15 amino acids. Here the CDR3 DNA reads TGTGCCAGCAGAGCTAGCGGGGGCGGCACAGATACGCAGTATTTT. Protein: CASRASGGGTDTQYF.

This CDR3 reads CASSRGQEHTGELFF. The CDR3 region has the DNA TGTGCCAGCAGCCGCGGACAGGAGCACACCGGGGAGCTGTTTTTT. The chain recombines TRBV5-8 with TRBJ2-2; the match to TRBD1 covers 7 bases. After removal of 4 bases from V and 3 bases from J, the junction contained 6 bases not matched to a gene. The CDR3 has 15 residues. Germline CDR1 is SGHTS and CDR2 is YDEGEE.

J is TRBJ1-1 and V is TRBV11-3; D is ambiguous. V lost 1 base and J 4 bases, leaving 10 bases between the germline ends. The CDR3 is 14 amino acids. Germline CDR1 is SGHNT and CDR2 is YENEEA. This CDR3 reads CASSLAGLSTEAFF. In nucleotides, the CDR3 is TGTGCCAGCAGCTTAGCAGGCTTGAGCACTGAAGCTTTCTTT. The full variable domain, completed using reference TRBV11-3 and TRBJ1-1, is EAGVVQSPRYKIIEKKQPVAFWCNPISGHNTLYWYLQNLGQGPELLIRYENEEAVDDSQLPKDRFSAERLKGVDSTLKIQPAELGDSAVYLCASSLAGLSTEAFFGQGTRLTVV.

J is TRBJ2-1 and V is TRBV7-2, with 7 bases lining up with TRBD1. Trimming removed 1 base from V and 1 base from J; junction bases left unmatched: 4. Germline V lookup: CDR1 SGHTA, CDR2 FQGNSA. The CDR3 loop spans 16 amino acids. DNA for the CDR3: TGTGCCAGCAGCTTAGTTTGGGACAGATCCTACAATGAGCAGTTCTTC. Translated: CASSLVWDRSYNEQFF.

This chain links TRBV7-2 with TRBJ2-7, with TRBD1 identical over 9 bases. CDR1 SGHTA and CDR2 FQGNSA come from the germline V gene. The CDR3 runs to 17 residues. The V segment lost 0 bases and the J segment 3 bases; nucleotides outside the gene matches: 9. The CDR3 sequence: CASSLAGNRGRIYEQYF. The CDR3 nucleotides read TGTGCCAGCAGCTTAGCCGGGAACAGGGGGCGCATCTACGAGCAGTACTTC. Full variable domain (outside the CDR3, taken from reference TRBV7-2 and TRBJ2-7): GAGVSQSPSNKVTEKGKDVELRCDPISGHTALYWYRQSLGQGLEFLIYFQGNSAPDKSGLPSDRFSAERTGGSVSTLTIQRTQQEDSAVYLCASSLAGNRGRIYEQYFGPGTRLTVT.

The chain carries TRBV7-2 and TRBJ2-7, with TRBD1 as a possible D gene (6 bases). There are 15 residues in the CDR3. Germline CDR1 and CDR2: SGHTA and FQGNSA. V was trimmed by 4 bases and J by 1 base, leaving 14 bases between them. CDR3 sequence reads: CASSSQGGISYEQYF. DNA of the CDR3: TGTGCCAGCAGCTCACAAGGGGGTATTTCCTACGAGCAGTACTTC.

This clone came up once. The chain couples TRBV28 to TRBJ1-2, with D unclear. From germline, CDR1 is MDHEN and CDR2 SYDVKM. V dropped 6 bases and J dropped 8 bases, with 19 bases sitting between them. The CDR3 loop spans 14 amino acids. The CDR3 is CASSSFDLGPGYTF. DNA for the CDR3: TGTGCCAGCAGCTCCTTCGACTTAGGTCCAGGCTACACCTTC.

This clone was recorded a few times. The CDR3 nucleotides read TGTGCCAGCAGCACCCCACGGGAGGCAGATACGCAGTATTTT. Residues: CASSTPREADTQYF. The V gene is TRBV11-3, the J gene TRBJ2-3; 7 bases agree with TRBD2. The germline V gene encodes CDR1 SGHNT and CDR2 YENEEA. V lost 5 bases to trimming and J lost 4 bases; unmatched junction nucleotides: 6. The CDR3 covers 14 residues.

The rearrangement uses TRBV3-1 (or the pseudogene TRBV3-2) and TRBJ2-7, with TRBD2 as a possible D gene (6 bases). The germline V and J ends were trimmed by 6 bases and 0 bases, with 12 bases remaining between them. The CDR3 runs 14 residues. In germline, CDR1 is LGHDT, CDR2 YNNKEL (reference sequence). This CDR3 is CASRRGANSYEQYV. DNA of the CDR3: TGTGCCAGCAGGCGGGGTGCGAACTCCTACGAGCAGTACGTC.